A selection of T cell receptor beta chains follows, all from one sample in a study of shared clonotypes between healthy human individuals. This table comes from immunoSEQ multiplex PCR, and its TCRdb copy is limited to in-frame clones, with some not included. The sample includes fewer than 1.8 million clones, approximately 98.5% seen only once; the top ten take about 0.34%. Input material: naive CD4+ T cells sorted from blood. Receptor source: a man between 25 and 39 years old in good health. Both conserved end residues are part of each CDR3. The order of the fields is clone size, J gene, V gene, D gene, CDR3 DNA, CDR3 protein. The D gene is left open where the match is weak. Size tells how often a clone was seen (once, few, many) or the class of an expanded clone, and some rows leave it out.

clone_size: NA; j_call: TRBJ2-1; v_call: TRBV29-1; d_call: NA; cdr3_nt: TGCAGCGTTGAAGGGCCGGCGTCCTACAATGAGCAGTTCTTC; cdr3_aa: CSVEGPASYNEQFF
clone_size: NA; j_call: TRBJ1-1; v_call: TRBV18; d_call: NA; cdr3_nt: TGTGCCAGCTCACCAATTGAAGGGCGGGCTTTCTTT; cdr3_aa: CASSPIEGRAFF
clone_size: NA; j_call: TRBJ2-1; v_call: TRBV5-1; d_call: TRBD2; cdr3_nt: TGCGCCAGCAGCTTTCAACTAGCGGGTGTTAATGAGCAGTTCTTC; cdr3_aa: CASSFQLAGVNEQFF
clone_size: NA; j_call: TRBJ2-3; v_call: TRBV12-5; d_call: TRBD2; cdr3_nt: TGTGCTAGTGGTCCAGGGACTAGGACAGATACGCAGTATTTT; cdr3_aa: CASGPGTRTDTQYF
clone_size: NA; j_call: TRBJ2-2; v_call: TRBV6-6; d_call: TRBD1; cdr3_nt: TGTGCCAGCAACTCCGGACAGGGTCGCACCGGGGAGCTGTTTTTT; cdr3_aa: CASNSGQGRTGELFF
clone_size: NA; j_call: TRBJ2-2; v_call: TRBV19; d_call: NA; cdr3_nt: TGTGCCAGTAGCGGCATTGGGCGGGGCGGGGAGCTGTTTTTT; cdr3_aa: CASSGIGRGGELFF
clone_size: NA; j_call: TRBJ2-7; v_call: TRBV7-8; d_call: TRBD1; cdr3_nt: TGTGCCAGCAGCTTAGCAATCCTCCGGGACAGGATTTACGAGCAGTACTTC; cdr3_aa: CASSLAILRDRIYEQYF
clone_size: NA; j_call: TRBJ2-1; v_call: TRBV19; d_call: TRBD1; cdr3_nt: TGTGCCAGTAGTGAGGGGGCCTTCAATGAGCAGTTCTTC; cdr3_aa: CASSEGAFNEQFF
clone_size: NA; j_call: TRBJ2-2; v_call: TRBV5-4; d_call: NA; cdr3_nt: TGTGCCAGCAGCCTAGGCGGGGCAGGGGGCACCGGGGAGCTGTTTTTT; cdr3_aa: CASSLGGAGGTGELFF
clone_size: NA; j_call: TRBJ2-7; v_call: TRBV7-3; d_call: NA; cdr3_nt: TGTGCCAGCAGCCCCGGGACAGCCGGGGGCGAGCAGTACTTC; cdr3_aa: CASSPGTAGGEQYF
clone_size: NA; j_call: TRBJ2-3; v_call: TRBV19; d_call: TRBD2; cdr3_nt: TGTGCCAGTAGTGTAAGACTAGCGGCGGGGGCAGATACGCAGTATTTT; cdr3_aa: CASSVRLAAGADTQYF
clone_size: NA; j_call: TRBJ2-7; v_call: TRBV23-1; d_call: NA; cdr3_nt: TGCGCCAGCAGTCACAGCAAGGGGGGAGAGGTCTACGAGCAGTACTTC; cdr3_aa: CASSHSKGGEVYEQYF
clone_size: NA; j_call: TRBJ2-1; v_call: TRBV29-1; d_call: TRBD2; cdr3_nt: TGCAGCTCCCGACTAGCGGTTGGTAATGAGCAGTTCTTC; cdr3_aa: CSSRLAVGNEQFF
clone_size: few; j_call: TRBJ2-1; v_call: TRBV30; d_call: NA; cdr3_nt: TGTGCCTGGAGTGTACTGACCGGGGGCGCGGGTGAGCAGTTCTTC; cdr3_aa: CAWSVLTGGAGEQFF
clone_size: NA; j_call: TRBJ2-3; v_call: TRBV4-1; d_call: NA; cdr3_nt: TGCGCCAGCAGCCAAGGCTATGATTCGGTGGCTTCTAGCACAGATACGCAGTATTTT; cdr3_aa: CASSQGYDSVASSTDTQYF
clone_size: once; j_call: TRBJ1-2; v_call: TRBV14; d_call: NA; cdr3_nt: TGTGCCAGCAGTATAGCTAACTATGGCTACACCTTC; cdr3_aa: CASSIANYGYTF
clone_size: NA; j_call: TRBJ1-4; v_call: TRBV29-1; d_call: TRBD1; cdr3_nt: TGCAGCGTTGTAATTAGGGGGCGGGGTGAAAAACTGTTTTTT; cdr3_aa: CSVVIRGRGEKLFF
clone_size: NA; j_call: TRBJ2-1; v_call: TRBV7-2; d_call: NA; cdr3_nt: TGTGCCAGCAGCTTAGGGCCTAGCTCCTACAATGAGCAGTTCTTC; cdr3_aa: CASSLGPSSYNEQFF
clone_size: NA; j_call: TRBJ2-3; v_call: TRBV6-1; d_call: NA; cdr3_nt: TGTGCCAGCGCACGGGAGAGCACAGATACGCAGTATTTT; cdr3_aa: CASARESTDTQYF
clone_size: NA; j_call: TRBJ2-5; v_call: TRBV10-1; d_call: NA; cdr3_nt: TGCGCCAGCAGTGGAGGAGTTCAAGAGACCCAGTACTTC; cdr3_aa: CASSGGVQETQYF
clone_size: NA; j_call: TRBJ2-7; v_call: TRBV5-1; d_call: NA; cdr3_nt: TGCGCCAGCAGCTCCTTAGCGTCCTACGAGCAGTACTTC; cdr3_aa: CASSSLASYEQYF
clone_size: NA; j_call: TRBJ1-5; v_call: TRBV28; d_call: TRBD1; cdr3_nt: TGTGCCAGCAGTCCTCCGGGACAGGGGCTACTGAGCAATCAGCCCCAGCATTTT; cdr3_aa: CASSPPGQGLLSNQPQHF
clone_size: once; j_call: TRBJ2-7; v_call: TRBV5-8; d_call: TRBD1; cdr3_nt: TGTGCCAGCAGCCCACGACAGGGGGGCTACGAGCAGTACTTC; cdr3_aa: CASSPRQGGYEQYF
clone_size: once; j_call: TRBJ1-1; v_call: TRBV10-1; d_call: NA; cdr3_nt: TGCGCCAGCAGGGGCACCGACACTGAAGCTTTCTTT; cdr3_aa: CASRGTDTEAFF
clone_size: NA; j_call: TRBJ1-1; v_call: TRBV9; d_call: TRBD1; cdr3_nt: TGTGCCAGCAGCGCCAACCGGGACAGGGATACTGAAGCTTTCTTT; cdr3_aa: CASSANRDRDTEAFF
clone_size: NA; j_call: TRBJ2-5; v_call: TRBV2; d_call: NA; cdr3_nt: TGTGCCAGCAGCCAATGGAGAGAGACCCAGTACTTC; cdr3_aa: CASSQWRETQYF
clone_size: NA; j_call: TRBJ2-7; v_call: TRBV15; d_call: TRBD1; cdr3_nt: TGTGCCACCAGCAGAGGGTCCCCAGGGGGCTACTCCTACGAGCAGTACTTC; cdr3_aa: CATSRGSPGGYSYEQYF
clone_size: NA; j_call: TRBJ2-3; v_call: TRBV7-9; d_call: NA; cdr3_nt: TGTGCCAGCAGCCAACGCGGACAGACGACCACAGATACGCAGTATTTT; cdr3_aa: CASSQRGQTTTDTQYF
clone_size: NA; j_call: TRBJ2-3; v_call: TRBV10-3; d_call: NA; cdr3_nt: TGTGCCATCAGTGAAAAGACCTCTTTCACAGATACGCAGTATTTT; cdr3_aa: CAISEKTSFTDTQYF
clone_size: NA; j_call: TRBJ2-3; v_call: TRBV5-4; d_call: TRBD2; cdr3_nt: TGTGCCAGCAGCTTAAGCGGGAGAAAGTCAGATACGCAGTATTTT; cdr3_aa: CASSLSGRKSDTQYF
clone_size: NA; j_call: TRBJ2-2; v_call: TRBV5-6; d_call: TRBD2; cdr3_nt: TGTGCCAGCAGCTTGGCCGGGCTAGCGGGAGCAACCGGGGAGCTGTTTTTT; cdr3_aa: CASSLAGLAGATGELFF
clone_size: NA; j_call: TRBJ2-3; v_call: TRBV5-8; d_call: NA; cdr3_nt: TGTGCCAGCAGCTCCCCACTGCGGACTAGCACAGATACGCAGTATTTT; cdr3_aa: CASSSPLRTSTDTQYF
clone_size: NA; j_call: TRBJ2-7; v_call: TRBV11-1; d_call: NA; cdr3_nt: TGTGCCAGCAGCTTCGACAGGACGGCCTACGAGCAGTACTTC; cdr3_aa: CASSFDRTAYEQYF
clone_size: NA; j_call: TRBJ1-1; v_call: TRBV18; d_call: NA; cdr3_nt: TGTGCCAGCTCACCTACAGACACTGAAGCTTTCTTT; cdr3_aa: CASSPTDTEAFF
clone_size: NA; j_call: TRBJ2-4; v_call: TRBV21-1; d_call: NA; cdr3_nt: TGTGCCAGCAGCAACTTAGCCAAAAACATTCAGTACTTC; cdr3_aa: CASSNLAKNIQYF
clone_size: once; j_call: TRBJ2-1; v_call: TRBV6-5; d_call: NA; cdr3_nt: TGTGCCAGCAGTTATTCGGGAGTGTACAATGAGCAGTTCTTC; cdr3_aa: CASSYSGVYNEQFF
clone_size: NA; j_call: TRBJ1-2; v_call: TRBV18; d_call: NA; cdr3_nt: TGTGCCAGCTCACCCCCCTCGAGGGCTGGATATGGCTACACCTTC; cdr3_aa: CASSPPSRAGYGYTF
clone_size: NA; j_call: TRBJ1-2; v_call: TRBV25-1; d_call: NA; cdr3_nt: TGTGCCACCTTAGACCCCGGTGGCTATGGCTACACCTTC; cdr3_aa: CATLDPGGYGYTF
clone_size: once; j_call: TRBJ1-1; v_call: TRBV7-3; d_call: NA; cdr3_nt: TGTGCCAGCAGCTCAAACAGTCTTACCGGGGCGCGGGACACTGAAGCTTTCTTT; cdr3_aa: CASSSNSLTGARDTEAFF
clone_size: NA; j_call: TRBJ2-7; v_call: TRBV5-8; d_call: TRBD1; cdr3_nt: TGTGCCAGCAGCAGACAGGGGGCGTGGGAGCAGTACTTC; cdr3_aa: CASSRQGAWEQYF
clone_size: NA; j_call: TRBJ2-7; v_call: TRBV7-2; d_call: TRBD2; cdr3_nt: TGTGCCAGCAGTTTAGCGGGAGCCACCGAGCAGTACTTC; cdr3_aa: CASSLAGATEQYF
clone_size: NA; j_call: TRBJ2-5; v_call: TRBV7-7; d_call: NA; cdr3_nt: TGTGCTAGCAGCTCGGGACTCCGGGGCGGGACAGAAGCCCAGTACTTC; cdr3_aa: CASSSGLRGGTEAQYF
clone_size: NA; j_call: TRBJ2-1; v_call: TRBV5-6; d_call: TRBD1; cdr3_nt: TGTGCCAGCAGCTTATGGACAGGTCAACCGGGCAATGAGCAGTTCTTC; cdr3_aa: CASSLWTGQPGNEQFF
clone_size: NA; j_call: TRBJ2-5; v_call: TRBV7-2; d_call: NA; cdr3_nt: TGTGCCAGCAGCTTAGGGAGGGGCCCTAGCCAAGAGACCCAGTACTTC; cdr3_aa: CASSLGRGPSQETQYF
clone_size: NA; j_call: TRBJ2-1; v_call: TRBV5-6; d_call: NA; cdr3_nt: TGTGCCAGCAGCTTCGGGGGGCTAGCCCTCTCCCTTGAGCAGTTCTTC; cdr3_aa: CASSFGGLALSLEQFF
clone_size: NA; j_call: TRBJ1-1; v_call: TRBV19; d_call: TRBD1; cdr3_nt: TGTGCCAGTAAAAGGGACAGGGGGTCTGAAGCTTTCTTT; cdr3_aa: CASKRDRGSEAFF
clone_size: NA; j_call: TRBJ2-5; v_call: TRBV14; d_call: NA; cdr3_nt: TGTGCCAGCAGCCTCCAAACAACTCGGGAAGAGACCCAGTACTTC; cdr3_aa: CASSLQTTREETQYF
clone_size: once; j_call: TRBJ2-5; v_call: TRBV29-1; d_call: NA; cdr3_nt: TGCAGCGTTTCCCCCCACGAGACCCAGTACTTC; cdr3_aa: CSVSPHETQYF
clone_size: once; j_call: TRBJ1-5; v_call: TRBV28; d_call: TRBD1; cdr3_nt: TGTGCCAGCAGTTTAATGGACAGGACTTTGGGGCCCCAGCATTTT; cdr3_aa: CASSLMDRTLGPQHF
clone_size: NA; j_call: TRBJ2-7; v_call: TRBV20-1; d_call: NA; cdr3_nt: TGCAGTGCTACTAGCTACGAGCAGTACTTC; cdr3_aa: CSATSYEQYF
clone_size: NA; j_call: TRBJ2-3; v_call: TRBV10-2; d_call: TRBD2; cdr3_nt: TGCGCCAGCAGTGCAAGACTAGCGGACACAGATACGCAGTATTTT; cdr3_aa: CASSARLADTDTQYF
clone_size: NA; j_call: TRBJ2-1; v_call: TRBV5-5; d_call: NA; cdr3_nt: TGTGCCAGCAGCTTCGGGATAGTGACGTTCTTC; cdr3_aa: CASSFGIVTFF
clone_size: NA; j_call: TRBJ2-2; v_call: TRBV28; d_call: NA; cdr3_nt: TGTGCTACCCGGGACGGGGAGCTGTTTTTT; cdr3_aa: CATRDGELFF
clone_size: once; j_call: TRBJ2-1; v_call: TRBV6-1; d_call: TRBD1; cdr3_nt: TGTGCCAGCAGGACAGGGCCTGTCTACAATGAGCAGTTCTTC; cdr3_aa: CASRTGPVYNEQFF
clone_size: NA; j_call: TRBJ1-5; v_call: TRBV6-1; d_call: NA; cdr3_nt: TGTGCCAGCAGTGAAGCCGGAGGGTCTTTTCAGCCCCAGCATTTT; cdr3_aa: CASSEAGGSFQPQHF
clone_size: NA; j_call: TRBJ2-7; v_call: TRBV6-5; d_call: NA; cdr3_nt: TGTGCCAGCAGTGAGACGGGGCAGAACGAGCAGTACTTC; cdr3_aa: CASSETGQNEQYF
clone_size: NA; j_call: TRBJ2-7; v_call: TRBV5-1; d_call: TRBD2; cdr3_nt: TGCGCCAGCAGCTTGCCCGTAGCGGGAGGGATAGTCCACGAGCAGTACTTC; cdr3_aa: CASSLPVAGGIVHEQYF
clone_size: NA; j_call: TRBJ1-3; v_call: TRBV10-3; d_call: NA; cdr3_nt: TGTGCCATCAGTTCCAGCCTGGAAAACACCATATATTTT; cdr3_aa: CAISSSLENTIYF
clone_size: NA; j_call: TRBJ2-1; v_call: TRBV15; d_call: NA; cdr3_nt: TGTGCCACCAGCAGAGATCCTGTTTCGAATGAGCAGTTCTTC; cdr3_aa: CATSRDPVSNEQFF
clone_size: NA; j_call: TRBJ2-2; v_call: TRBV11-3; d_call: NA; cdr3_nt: TGTGCCAGCAGCTTATCTCCCCTAGGCACCGGGGAGCTGTTTTTT; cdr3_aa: CASSLSPLGTGELFF